This is a list of T cell receptor beta chains from one sample in a study of cytomegalovirus exposure and HLA in healthy donors. Some clones are missing from TCRdb's copy, which holds only in-frame ones; the method was immunoSEQ multiplex PCR. The data contain around 150,000 clones, less than 9.5% of them singletons. The material sequenced was PBMCs. The receptors derive from a male donor in good health and CMV-seronegative. Both conserved end residues are part of each CDR3. The D gene is left open where the match is weak. A clone size is listed for some rows: how often the clone was seen (once, few, many), or a class if it is expanded.

>-|-|TRBV28|TRBJ2-5
CASNRRDRRETQYF
TGTGCCAGCAACAGGAGGGACAGAAGGGAGACCCAGTACTTC
>-|few|TRBV18|TRBJ1-1
CASSPSGVNTEAFF
TGTGCCAGCTCCCCCTCCGGGGTCAACACTGAAGCTTTCTTT
>-|-|TRBV5-8|TRBJ2-2
CASSPISADNLRDTGELFF
TGTGCCAGCAGCCCAATATCGGCAGACAATTTGAGGGACACCGGGGAGCTGTTTTTT
>-|-|TRBV19|TRBJ1-5
CASSIGGARSPQHF
TGTGCCAGTAGTATTGGTGGGGCCAGATCGCCCCAGCATTTT
>-|few|TRBV27|TRBJ1-4
CASSNRAKSEKLFF
TGTGCCAGCTCCAACAGGGCGAAGTCTGAAAAACTGTTTTTT
>TRBD1|-|TRBV28|TRBJ1-1
CASRRDRNTEAFF
TGTGCCAGCAGGCGGGACAGGAACACTGAAGCTTTCTTT
>TRBD1|-|TRBV14|TRBJ1-1
CASSQSGQKNTEAFF
TGTGCCAGCAGCCAATCGGGACAGAAGAACACTGAAGCTTTCTTT
>TRBD2|few|TRBV7-3|TRBJ2-5
CASSSAGAQETQYF
TGTGCCAGCAGCTCAGCGGGGGCCCAAGAGACCCAGTACTTC
>-|few|TRBV27|TRBJ2-3
CASTKNPDPRGDTQYF
TGTGCCAGCACCAAAAACCCCGACCCCCGCGGAGATACGCAGTATTTT
>-|-|TRBV18|TRBJ1-1
CASSPRERTEAFF
TGTGCCAGCTCACCACGGGAGAGGACTGAAGCTTTCTTT
>-|few|TRBV6-5|TRBJ1-6
CASNRWGSPLHF
TGTGCCAGCAATCGGTGGGGCTCACCCCTCCACTTT
>-|-|TRBV7-2|TRBJ1-6
CASSHMLGDSPLHF
TGTGCCAGCAGCCATATGCTCGGGGATTCACCCCTCCACTTT
>-|-|TRBV9|TRBJ1-1
CASSPAGMNTEAFF
TGTGCCAGCAGCCCTGCGGGGATGAACACTGAAGCTTTCTTT
>TRBD2|-|TRBV4-2|TRBJ2-1
CASSQLPTSGVYNEQFF
TGTGCCAGCAGCCAACTCCCGACTAGCGGGGTCTACAATGAGCAGTTCTTC
>-|few|TRBV30|TRBJ2-2
CAWTPSGKGAGELFF
TGTGCCTGGACCCCTTCCGGTAAGGGGGCCGGGGAGCTGTTTTTT
>TRBD1|-|TRBV28|TRBJ2-7
CASSPRDRGFEQYF
TGTGCCAGCAGCCCACGGGACAGGGGTTTCGAGCAGTACTTC
>-|-|TRBV5-1|TRBJ2-3
CASSFGRSTDTQYF
TGCGCCAGCAGCTTTGGCAGGAGCACAGATACGCAGTATTTT
>TRBD2|-|TRBV15|TRBJ2-1
CATSRGREGKYNEQFF
TGTGCCACCAGCAGAGGGAGGGAGGGGAAGTACAATGAGCAGTTCTTC
>TRBD1|few|TRBV5-8|TRBJ1-3
CASRLQGGDSGNTIYF
TGTGCCAGCAGACTACAGGGGGGCGATTCGGGAAACACCATATATTTT
>-|-|TRBV7-9|TRBJ1-4
CASSSSDEKLFF
TGTGCCAGCAGTTCCAGCGATGAAAAACTGTTTTTT
>-|few|TRBV5-6|TRBJ1-6
CASSLRGGIGSPLHF
TGTGCCAGCAGCTTGCGCGGGGGCATTGGTTCACCCCTCCACTTT
>-|-|TRBV2|TRBJ1-4
CASRPDEKLFF
TGTGCCAGCAGGCCGGATGAAAAACTGTTTTTT
>-|few|TRBV28|TRBJ1-1
CASSPITGLTEAFF
TGTGCCAGCAGTCCAATCACAGGGCTCACTGAAGCTTTCTTT
>TRBD1|-|TRBV5-1|TRBJ2-7
CASSLSSNTGTVSYEQYF
TGCGCCAGCAGCTTATCCTCCAATACCGGGACAGTCTCCTACGAGCAGTACTTC
>-|-|TRBV4-3|TRBJ1-6
CASSQGTADNSPLHF
TGCGCCAGCAGCCAAGGGACAGCGGATAATTCACCCCTCCACTTT
>TRBD1|-|TRBV4-2|TRBJ1-4
CASSQVQGAGDEKLFF
TGTGCCAGCAGCCAAGTCCAGGGGGCAGGGGATGAAAAACTGTTTTTT
>-|few|TRBV29-1|TRBJ2-7
CSAKQGWPYEQYF
TGCAGCGCCAAACAGGGATGGCCCTACGAGCAGTACTTC
>TRBD1|-|TRBV5-6|TRBJ1-1
CASSFRDRETEAFF
TGTGCCAGCAGCTTCAGGGACAGGGAGACTGAAGCTTTCTTT
>-|few|TRBV29-1|TRBJ2-7
CSAVGEGYEQYF
TGCAGCGCCGTGGGCGAGGGCTACGAGCAGTACTTC
>TRBD1|-|TRBV7-9|TRBJ1-2
CASSPWDRLPSYTF
TGTGCCAGCAGCCCGTGGGACAGGCTGCCGAGCTACACCTTC
>TRBD2|few|TRBV4-1|TRBJ2-1
CASSQALAGVEQFF
TGCGCCAGCAGCCAAGCCCTAGCGGGGGTCGAGCAGTTCTTC
>TRBD1|few|TRBV28|TRBJ1-1
CASSLGDRGAEAFF
TGTGCCAGCAGTTTGGGGGACAGGGGGGCTGAAGCTTTCTTT
>-|few|TRBV6-5|TRBJ2-2
CASSYGHRVVGELFF
TGTGCCAGCAGTTACGGGCACAGGGTGGTCGGGGAGCTGTTTTTT
>-|-|TRBV4-1|TRBJ1-1
CASSQTPLAGTEAFF
TGCGCCAGCAGCCAAACGCCCCTCGCGGGCACTGAAGCTTTCTTT
>TRBD1|few|TRBV10-3|TRBJ1-2
CAISSGQVHYGYTF
TGTGCCATCAGCTCCGGACAGGTCCACTATGGCTACACCTTC
>-|-|TRBV4-1|TRBJ1-1
CASSQQARDTEAFF
TGCGCCAGCAGCCAACAAGCTCGGGACACTGAAGCTTTCTTT
>-|-|TRBV5-1|TRBJ2-5
CASSSGPAAGETQYF
TGCGCCAGCAGCTCCGGACCCGCGGCGGGAGAGACCCAGTACTTC